These 2 T cell receptor beta chains were sequenced from one sample in a study of T-cell reconstitution after alpha-beta-depleted transplantation in children. Preparation of the TCRbeta library was carried out with unique molecular identifiers. TCRdb recomputed calls from the PCR reads with MiXCR, one row per CDR3 protein. The table records some 500,000 distinct CDR3 sequences, 18% of them present only once. The starting material was PBMCs from the stem cell graft donor, obtained from the stem cell graft. The receptor set was obtained from a human donor who donated a stem cell graft to a child with acute lymphoblastic leukemia.

The rearrangement joins TRBV5-1 to TRBJ2-7; perhaps TRBD2 as D (5 bases). Germline V gene lookup returns CDR1 SGHRS and CDR2 YFSETQ. V lost 3 bases and J 7 bases, leaving 14 bases between the germline ends. This CDR3 has 13 residues. The CDR3 spells CASSSHESGEQYF. CDR3 sequence (DNA): TGCGCCAGCAGCTCCCACGAGTCGGGGGAGCAGTACTTC.

This clonotype was seen a handful of times. The CDR3: CASSRGGNSYEQYF. The CDR3 nucleotides are TGCGCCAGCAGCCGGGGGGGGAACTCCTACGAGCAGTACTTC. The chain combines TRBV5-1 with TRBJ2-7; 8 nucleotides align to TRBD2. Unmatched junction bases numbered 3, after V lost 4 bases and J lost 0 bases. Germline V gene data show CDR1 as SGHRS and CDR2 as YFSETQ. The CDR3 length is 14 residues.